These 7 T cell receptor beta chains originate from one sample sequenced in a study of blood T cell repertoires in COVID-19. Assay used: immunoSEQ multiplex PCR; TCRdb lists only in-frame clones, some missing. The profile covers roughly 200,000 clones, with 70% to 80% appearing a single time and roughly 12% taken by the ten largest. The source material was peripheral blood. The receptors were gathered from a man aged 45-65 years who had recovered from COVID-19.

The CDR3 coding sequence is TGTGCCAGCAGCTCGCCGGGTGGAGGGGGCAACTATGGCTACACCTTC. The encoded protein is CASSSPGGGGNYGYTF. The chain links TRBV7-9 to TRBJ1-2; 7 nucleotides agree with TRBD1. V lost 4 bases, J lost 2 bases, and 10 bases stayed unmatched. The CDR3 covers 16 residues. Germline V gene sequence: CDR1 SEHNR, CDR2 FQNEAQ (reference sequence).

V and J are TRBV9 and TRBJ1-4; weak D call: TRBD1 (5 bases). V dropped 3 bases and J dropped 5 bases, with 11 bases sitting between them. Germline V gives CDR1 SGDLS, CDR2 YYNGEE. This CDR3 has 14 amino acids. The CDR3 loop is CASSAAGPNEKLFF. The CDR3 nucleotides read TGTGCCAGCAGCGCCGCGGGGCCAAATGAAAAACTGTTTTTT.

The gene calls are TRBV15 and TRBJ2-7, with 7 bases fitting TRBD2. The germline gives CDR1 LNHNV, CDR2 YYDKDF (reference sequence). The V and J ends lost 2 bases and 3 bases, in that order; junction bases with no gene match: 7. The CDR3 runs 15 residues. Written as DNA, the CDR3 is TGTGCCACCAGCAGACCGGGACTATTGGACTACGAGCAGTACTTC. Protein: CATSRPGLLDYEQYF.

This chain connects TRBV9 to TRBJ2-7; 7 nucleotides line up with TRBD1. This CDR3 comprises 15 residues. J gave up 3 bases and V 0 bases, and 6 bases lay outside the gene matches. CDR1 and CDR2 (germline): SGDLS, YYNGEE. The CDR3 region is CASSVEGANHYEQYF. In DNA form, the CDR3 reads TGTGCCAGCAGCGTAGAGGGGGCTAATCACTACGAGCAGTACTTC. Complete variable domain (other parts from reference TRBV9 and TRBJ2-7): DSGVTQTPKHLITATGQRVTLRCSPRSGDLSVYWYQQSLDQGLQFLIQYYNGEERAKGNILERFSAQQFPDLHSELNLSSLELGDSALYFCASSVEGANHYEQYFGPGTRLTVT.

The rearrangement joins TRBV30 to TRBJ1-1; the D is unclear. The CDR3 extends over 13 amino acids. V was trimmed by 0 bases and J by 5 bases, leaving 10 bases between them. Germline V CDR1 and CDR2: GTSNPN, SVGIG (reference sequence). The DNA for the CDR3 is TGTGCCTGGAGTGTAGGGCAGCGGACTGAAGCTTTCTTT. As protein: CAWSVGQRTEAFF.

The chain is built from TRBV18 and TRBJ1-1; weak D call: TRBD1 (5 bases). V was pared by 1 base and J by 3 bases, with 12 bases between. Germline V gene data show CDR1 as KGHSH and CDR2 as LQKENI. This CDR3 has 15 residues. The CDR3 DNA reads as TGTGCCAGCTCACCACGTTCCGGGGGGGACACTGAAGCTTTCTTT. As protein: CASSPRSGGDTEAFF.

This clone was found a few times. The chain joins TRBV27 to TRBJ1-5; D gene uncertain. The CDR3 is 13 amino acids. Trimming pared 3 bases from V and 2 bases from J, leaving 5 bases between. Per the germline V gene, CDR1 is MNHEY and CDR2 is SMNVEV (reference sequence). The DNA of the CDR3 is TGTGCCAGCAGTTTCAGGCGCAATCAGCCCCAGCATTTT. It specifies CASSFRRNQPQHF.